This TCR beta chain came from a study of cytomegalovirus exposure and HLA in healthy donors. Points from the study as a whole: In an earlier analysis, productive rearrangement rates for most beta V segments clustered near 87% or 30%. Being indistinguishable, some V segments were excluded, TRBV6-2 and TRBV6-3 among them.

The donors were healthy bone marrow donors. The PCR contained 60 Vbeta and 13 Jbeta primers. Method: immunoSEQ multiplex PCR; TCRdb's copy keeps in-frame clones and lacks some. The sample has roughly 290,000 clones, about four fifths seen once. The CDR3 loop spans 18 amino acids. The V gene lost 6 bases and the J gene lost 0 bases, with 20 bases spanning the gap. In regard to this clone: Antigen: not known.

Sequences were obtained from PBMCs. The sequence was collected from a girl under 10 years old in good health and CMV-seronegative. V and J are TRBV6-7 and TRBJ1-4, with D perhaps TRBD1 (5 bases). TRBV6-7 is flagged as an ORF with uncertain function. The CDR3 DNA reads TGTGCCAGCAGCCTATCGACAGCTACTGTTGCAACTAATGAAAAACTGTTTTTT. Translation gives CASSLSTATVATNEKLFF.